The 5 T cell receptor beta chains below come from one sample, sequenced in a study of T cell repertoires in cytomegalovirus infection. TCRdb passed the reads through MiXCR, listing each CDR3 protein once. The repertoire holds about 740,000 distinct CDR3 sequences, with 35% as singletons. Sequencing was carried out using PBMCs. The receptors were sampled from a human donor in good health (CMV status not recorded). Some clones in this sample may be carry-over from other donors' samples.

In its sample, this clonotype was seen once. This CDR3 is CSARGRAYYEQYF. The CDR3 nucleotides are TGCAGTGCTAGAGGCAGAGCGTACTACGAGCAGTACTTC. The chain carries TRBV20-1 and TRBJ2-7; no clear D. Germline lookup yields CDR1 DFQATT and CDR2 SNEGSKA (reference sequence). V was clipped by 1 base and J by 3 bases, with 10 bases between them. The CDR3 is 13 amino acids.

This clonotype was counted once. CDR3 in amino acids: CASSGLAEGETQYF. CDR3 sequence (DNA): TGTGCCAGCAGCGGACTAGCTGAGGGTGAGACCCAGTACTTC. The rearrangement uses TRBV5-3 and TRBJ2-5; 8 bases match TRBD2. TRBV5-3 is identified as an open reading frame with a role that is uncertain. Germline trimming cut 8 bases from V and 5 bases from J; bases unmatched to any gene: 11. This CDR3 contains 14 residues.

This clonotype has a handful of counts. This chain links TRBV5-5 with TRBJ2-2; no clear D. Germline V CDR1 and CDR2: SGHKS, YYEKEE (reference sequence). CDR3 length: 13 residues. V shed 2 bases and J shed 9 bases, with 11 bases lying between them. CDR3 residues: CASSFTVERELFF. CDR3 coding DNA: TGTGCCAGCAGCTTTACAGTCGAACGGGAGCTGTTTTTT.

This clonotype was detected a few times. The chain is built from TRBV28 and TRBJ1-5; D possibly corresponds to TRBD1 (6 bases). The V end lost 6 bases, the J end lost 7 bases, and 13 bases lay between the germline ends. The germline V gene has CDR1 MDHEN and CDR2 SYDVKM. The CDR3 runs 13 residues. CDR3 in amino acids: CASRMTGYQPQHF. CDR3 nucleotide sequence: TGTGCCAGCAGAATGACAGGATACCAGCCCCAGCATTTT.

The genes are TRBV12-3 or TRBV12-4 and TRBJ1-1; D is possibly TRBD1 (5 bases). V was pared by 8 bases and J by 5 bases, with 21 bases between. This CDR3 comprises 15 residues. The CDR3 loop reads CASDKGAGPGTEAFF. The CDR3 nucleotides read TGTGCCAGCGACAAAGGAGCAGGGCCGGGGACTGAAGCTTTCTTT.